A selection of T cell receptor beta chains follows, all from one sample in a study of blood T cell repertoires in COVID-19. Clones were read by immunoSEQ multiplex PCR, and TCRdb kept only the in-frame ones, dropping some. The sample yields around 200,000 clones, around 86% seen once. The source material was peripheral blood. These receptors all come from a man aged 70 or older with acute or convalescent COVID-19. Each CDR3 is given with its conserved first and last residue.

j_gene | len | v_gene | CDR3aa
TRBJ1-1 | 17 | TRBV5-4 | CASSFFIQAGQNTEAFF
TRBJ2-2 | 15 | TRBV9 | CASSARQLPTGELFF
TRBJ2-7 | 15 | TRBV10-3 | CATSPLTSGSYEQYF
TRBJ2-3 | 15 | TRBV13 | CASLTRGATQNTQYF
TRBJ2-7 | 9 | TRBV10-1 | CATPYEQYF
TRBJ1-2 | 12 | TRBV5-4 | CASSPKEGGYTF
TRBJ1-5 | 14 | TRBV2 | CASSETGRNQPQHF
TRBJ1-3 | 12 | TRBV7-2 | CASSSVGNTIYF
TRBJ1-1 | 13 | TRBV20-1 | CSASKGKVEGAFF
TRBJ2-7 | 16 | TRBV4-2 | CASSRGGRVRSYEQYF
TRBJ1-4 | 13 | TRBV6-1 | CASSPNSNEKLFF
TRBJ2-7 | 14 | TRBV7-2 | CASSLAGPSYEQYF
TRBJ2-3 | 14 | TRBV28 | CASSLSGTLDTQYF
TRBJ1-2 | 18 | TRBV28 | CASSPSYLAGLGNYGYTF
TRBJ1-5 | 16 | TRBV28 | CATLPPVGSRNQPQHF
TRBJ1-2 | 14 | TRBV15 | CATSRDGAGYGYTF
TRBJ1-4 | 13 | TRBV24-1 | CATSGPSGGKLFF
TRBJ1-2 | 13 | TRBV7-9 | CASSLTGGNGYTF
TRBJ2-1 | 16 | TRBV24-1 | CATSDFQGANYNEQFF
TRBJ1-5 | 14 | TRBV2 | CASSRGYSNQPQHF
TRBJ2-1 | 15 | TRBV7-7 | CASSRTSGSSNEQFF
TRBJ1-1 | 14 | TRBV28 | CASSPTGGWTEAFF
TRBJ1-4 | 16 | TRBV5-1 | CASSLVGTAIYEKLFF
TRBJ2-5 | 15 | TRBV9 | CASSFRGAFQETQYF
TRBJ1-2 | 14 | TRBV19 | CASSIVQGNYGYTF
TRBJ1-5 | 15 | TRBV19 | CASSVRDRDYQPQHF
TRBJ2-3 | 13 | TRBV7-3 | CASSRTSTDTQYF
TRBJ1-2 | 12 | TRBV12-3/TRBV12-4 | CASSPDSSGYTF
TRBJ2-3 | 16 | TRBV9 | CASSVDLGGTSDTQYF
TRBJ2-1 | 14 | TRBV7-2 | CASSLRGGYNEQFF
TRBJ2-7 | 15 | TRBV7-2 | CASSLREQVIYEQYF
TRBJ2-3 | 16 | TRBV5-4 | CASSLKVTGAADTQYF
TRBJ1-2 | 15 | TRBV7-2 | CASSSRDRANYGYTF
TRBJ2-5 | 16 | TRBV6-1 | CASSEFGTGGGETQYF
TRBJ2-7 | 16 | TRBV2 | CATSRGGQGRTYEQYF
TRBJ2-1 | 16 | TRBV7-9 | CASSPELAERGNEQFF
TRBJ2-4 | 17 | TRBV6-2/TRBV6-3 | CASSRVVGGSSKNIQYF
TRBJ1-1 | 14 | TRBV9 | CASSVGGQNTEAFF
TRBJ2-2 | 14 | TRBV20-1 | CSASTAGGTGELFF
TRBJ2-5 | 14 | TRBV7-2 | CASSIDRVQETQYF
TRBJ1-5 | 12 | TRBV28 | CASSILNQPQHF
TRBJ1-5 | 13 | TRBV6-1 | CASSDLGARPQHF
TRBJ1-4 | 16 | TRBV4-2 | CASSLIQGSTNEKLFF
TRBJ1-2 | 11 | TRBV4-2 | CASSSAPGYTF
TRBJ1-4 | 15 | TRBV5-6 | CASSSPGQTNEKLFF
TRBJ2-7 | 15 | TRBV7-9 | CASSHQGVGSYEQYF
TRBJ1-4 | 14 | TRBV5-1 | CASSLGDFNEKLFF
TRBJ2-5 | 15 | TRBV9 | CASSAGTLGQETQYF